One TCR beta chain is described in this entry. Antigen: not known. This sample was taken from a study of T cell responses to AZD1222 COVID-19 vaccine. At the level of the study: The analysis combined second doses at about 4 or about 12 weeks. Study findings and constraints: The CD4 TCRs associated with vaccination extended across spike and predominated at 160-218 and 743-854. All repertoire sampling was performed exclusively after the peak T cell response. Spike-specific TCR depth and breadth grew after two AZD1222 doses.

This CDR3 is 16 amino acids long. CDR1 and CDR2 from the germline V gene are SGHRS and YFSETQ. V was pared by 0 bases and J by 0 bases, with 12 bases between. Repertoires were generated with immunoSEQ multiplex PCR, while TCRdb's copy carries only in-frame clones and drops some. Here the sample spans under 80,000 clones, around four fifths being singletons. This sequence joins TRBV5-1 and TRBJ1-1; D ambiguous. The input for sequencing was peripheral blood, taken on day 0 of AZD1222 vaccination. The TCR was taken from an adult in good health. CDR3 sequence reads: CASSLEARPMNTEAFF. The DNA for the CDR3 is TGCGCCAGCAGCTTGGAGGCCAGACCTATGAACACTGAAGCTTTCTTT.